What follows is one T cell receptor (beta chain) and its context. This clone was observed a few times. No cognate antigen has been identified for it. No qualities accompany the bases; no much larger clone lies one base away. The time point label, read with the paper, signifies: baseline before first vaccination. The vaccinee samples were drawn from two UK trials, COV001 and COV002, one of which was a single-blind randomized controlled phase 2/3 trial testing AZD1222 (ChAdOx1 nCoV-19) in healthy adults. For TCRbeta chain sequencing, PBMC samples were collected from trial participants at day 0 and at day 28 after the second dose. The data derive from a study of T cell responses to AZD1222 COVID-19 vaccine (dated by TCRdb to about 2021). Context from the whole study: AZD1222 recipients whose second dose came at about 4 weeks and those whose second dose came at about 12 weeks were combined into one group, since spike-specific TCR depth and breadth did not differ between the two schedules. A total of about 230 trial participants underwent TCR sequencing, of whom around 200 received two doses of AZD1222 and some 25 received two doses of the MenACWY control vaccine. Trial participants were enrolled into age subgroups of 18-55, 56-69 and 70-plus years, which contained around 150, 29 and 61 TCR-sequenced participants, respectively. Summary of the overall study and its limitations: Nearly half of unique spike-specific TCRs reportedly recognized epitopes outside regions mutated in the B.1.351 and B.1.1.7 variants. Conclusions about previously exposed vaccinees are limited because only six or seven AZD1222 recipients were SARS-CoV-2 seropositive at baseline. The 56-69-year group was small, and its depth increase did not reach significance, likely because of low power. A significant rise in spike-specific TCR breadth and depth was observed after two AZD1222 doses relative to day 0 and relative to MenACWY recipients. The whole spike protein was spanned by vaccine-associated CD4 TCRs, and dominant responses were seen in regions 160-218 and 743-854. Participants were mostly white British and included more females than males, and it was suggested by the authors that clonal diversity may have been underestimated. Because no day 14 peak-response samples were available, the repertoires could be characterized only after the peak T cell response.

Including cysteine and phenylalanine, the CDR3 has 17 amino acids. The kept DNA is CDR3 alone, 51 bases in frame from the first base. The V end loses 2 bases and the J end loses 2 bases, and a stretch of 16 bases separates them. Via the germline V gene, CDR1 is SGHVS and CDR2 FQNEAQ. The CDR3 regions of human TCRbeta chains were analyzed by immunosequencing. The authors' analysis ran thus. Repertoire TCRs were matched against a reference library of SARS-CoV-2-specific TCRs generated with the MIRA antigen-specificity platform. Breadth was defined as the fraction of unique TCRs that were SARS-CoV-2-associated, and depth was defined as the fraction of total T cells that were SARS-CoV-2-associated. Using the MIRA data, every spike-specific TCR was mapped to the spike region that the TCR reacted to and assigned to either a CD4 or a CD8 class. Log10-transformed breadth and depth values were compared by one-way ANOVA with Sidak's multiple comparisons tests. The table comes from immuneACCESS by way of TCRdb, which keeps in-frame sequences with V and J called. Part of the clones is missing from these tables; in studies checked, under half for an unresolved V gene and the rest for unknown reasons. V and J calls and clone size are those listed in that table; D and trimming were worked out from the DNA. A total of around 140,000 clones appear in this sample, approximately 85% of them only once. Around 8% of the sample is in the top ten clones.

This clonotype was obtained from an adult in good health. The V and J genes are TRBV7-8 and TRBJ2-4; the D gene cannot be named for sure. Source: peripheral blood, taken on day 0 of AZD1222 vaccination. The sequence in DNA is TGTGCCAGCAGCTTACCTCTTCGTTTAAATACCAAAAACATTCAGTACTTC. Translated, this is CASSLPLRLNTKNIQYF.